This T cell receptor (beta chain) was retrieved from a study (dated by TCRdb to 2014 to 2015). Regarding the research as a whole: The study tested whether tumor-infiltrating Tregs in breast cancer are recruited from blood Tregs or converted in situ from other CD4+ T cell subsets.

Full-length TCR variable regions were amplified by 5' RACE PCR with constant-region reverse primers, followed by semi-nested PCR with Nested Universal Primer A. Using the ReliaPrep RNA Cell Miniprep System, total RNA was extracted, and the SMARTer RACE 5'/3' Kit was then used to reverse transcribe the RNA into 5'RACE-ready cDNA. Multiplex adaptors were used to barcode full-length TCR alpha and beta libraries, and the barcoded libraries were sequenced on an Illumina MiSeq. The original methods were these. For each of nine subset-tissue groups, sequencing data from the five patients were pooled, and the groups were compared by unsupervised clustering of TCR gene usage. The Morisita-Horn index was used to calculate repertoire similarity, with shared sequences weighted according to their contribution to each repertoire. TCRdb applied fastp at Q25 and MiXCR to the public reads, then kept only in-frame beta chains. Rows merge per CDR3 protein into single entries with the most common DNA and genes. The V and J calls were determined by TCRdb, not by the authors. A total of 35,000 to 50,000 distinct CDR3 sequences appear in this sample, roughly 30% of them only once. The top ten clones comprise roughly 4% of the sample.

CD4+CD45RO+CD25- cells were isolated as memory CD4+ T cells. Tregs, naive and memory CD4+ T cells from tumor, blood and ipsilateral draining lymph nodes of about five breast cancer patients underwent full-length TCR alpha and beta sequencing. Tumor tissue and lymph nodes obtained by ipsilateral axillary dissection were perfused with PBS, cut into small pieces and digested using collagenase I and hyaluronidase. A purity exceeding 90% was confirmed by FACS for the sorted cell populations. Overall results and qualifications from the work: Tumor-infiltrating Treg TCR alpha and beta sequences overlapped most with tumor naive CD4+ T cells, then with blood naive CD4+ T cells. Tumor memory CD4+ T cell TCR gene usage clustered with blood and lymph node memory CD4+ cells and lymph node naive CD4+ cells. The larger-cohort validation was restricted to a single TCR beta V-J rearrangement rather than whole repertoires.

Between the V and J ends, shortened by 6 bases and 1 base respectively, the junction contains 13 bases. Reading the germline V gene (reference sequence) gives CDR1 SGHNT and CDR2 YYREEE. The CDR3 runs 15 amino acids, cysteine and phenylalanine included. Of all the DNA, just the CDR3 is kept, 45 bases in frame from base 1. As regards this clonotype: There is no known antigen for this receptor. No much larger clonotype is one base removed from it; base qualities were not supplied.

Input material: tumor-infiltrating memory CD4+ T cells sorted from the breast tumor. The meaning of the sample's cell subset or site label: memory CD4+ T cells, CD4+CD45RO+CD25-. Recombination connected TRBV5-4 to TRBJ2-2; the D segment could be TRBD2, given 7 matching bases. This clonotype was sampled from a female donor with breast cancer. The encoded CDR3 is CASNWGGQNTGELFF. The sequenced DNA is TGTGCCAGCAATTGGGGGGGCCAGAACACCGGGGAGCTGTTTTTT.